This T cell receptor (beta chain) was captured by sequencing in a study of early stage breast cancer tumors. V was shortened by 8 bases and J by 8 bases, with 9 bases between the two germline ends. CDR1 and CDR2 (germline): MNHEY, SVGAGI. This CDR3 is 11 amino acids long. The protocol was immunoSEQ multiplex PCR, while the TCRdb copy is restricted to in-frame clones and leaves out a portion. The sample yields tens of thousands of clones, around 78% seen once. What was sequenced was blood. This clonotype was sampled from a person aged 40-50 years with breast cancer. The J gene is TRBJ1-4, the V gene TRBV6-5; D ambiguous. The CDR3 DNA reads TGTGCCAGCGGTAACGGGGAAAAACTGTTTTTT. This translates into CASGNGEKLFF.